The 16 T cell receptor beta chains listed next were all sequenced from one sample in a study of CXCR4 blockade with PD-1 therapy in pancreatic cancer. Profiling relied on immunoSEQ multiplex PCR, and the TCRdb table lists in-frame clones only, not all of them. The table lists nearly 6,000 clones, 35% of them singletons. The sample taken for sequencing was tumor tissue. These receptors were obtained from a human donor with pancreatic ductal adenocarcinoma.

The chain carries TRBV6-8 and TRBJ2-1, with 11 bases identical to TRBD2. The germline V gene encodes CDR1 MNHGY and CDR2 SAAAGT. The CDR3 has 14 amino acids. J lost 6 bases, V lost 7 bases, and 5 bases had no gene match. The CDR3 sequence: CASTVGLAANEQFF. Written as DNA, the CDR3 is TGTGCCAGCACCGTGGGACTAGCGGCCAATGAGCAGTTCTTC.

The genes are TRBV2 and TRBJ2-7; perhaps TRBD2 as D (5 bases). CDR3 length equals 12 residues. In germline, CDR1 is SNHLY, CDR2 FYNNEI. V was trimmed by 4 bases and J by 6 bases, leaving 10 bases between them. The CDR3 DNA sequence: TGTGCCAGCAGTGCATCGGGATCCGAGCAGTACTTC. It specifies CASSASGSEQYF.

This chain links TRBV25-1 with TRBJ2-5; D is ambiguous. Germline V CDR1 and CDR2: MGHDK, SYGVNS. This CDR3 has 14 amino acids. Trimming left V 4 bases short and J 3 bases short, with 12 bases between. The CDR3 reads CASSALGFEETQYF. As DNA, the CDR3 is TGTGCCAGCAGTGCCCTGGGGTTCGAAGAGACCCAGTACTTC.

This clone was found many times. J is TRBJ1-3 and V is TRBV11-3; D remains ambiguous. Trimming pared 5 bases from V and 0 bases from J, leaving 11 bases between. Germline V gives CDR1 SGHNT, CDR2 YENEEA. The CDR3 sequence is 15 residues long. The CDR3 bases are TGTGCCAGCAGCGCAGACACCAGCTCTGGAAACACCATATATTTT. Its translation is CASSADTSSGNTIYF.

The V gene is TRBV14, the J gene TRBJ2-7; 10 bases align to TRBD1. With 3 bases clipped from V and 4 bases from J, the junction kept 6 bases outside the gene matches. This CDR3 comprises 15 residues. The germline V gene encodes CDR1 SGHDN and CDR2 FVKESK. The CDR3 bases are TGTGCCAGCAGCCACCCGGGACAGGGGAAATACGAGCAGTACTTC. Amino acids: CASSHPGQGKYEQYF.

Only a few counts were recorded for this clone. The chain has TRBV9 and TRBJ2-5; D may be TRBD1 (6 bases). Germline CDR1 is SGDLS and CDR2 is YYNGEE. The CDR3 length is 14 residues. Between the trimmed V and J ends, which lost 7 bases and 2 bases, there was a span of 15 bases. The CDR3 sequence is CASSKGDTQETQYF. CDR3 in DNA: TGTGCCAGCTCTAAAGGGGACACTCAAGAGACCCAGTACTTC.

In its sample, this clone was seen a few times. The chain joins TRBV19 to TRBJ2-5; 7 bases map to TRBD1. Germline V gene lookup returns CDR1 LNHDA and CDR2 SQIVND (reference sequence). The CDR3 contains 14 residues. Trimming took 4 bases from V and 4 from J; bases not matched to a gene: 6. CDR3 coding DNA: TGTGCCAGTAGTACGATACAGGGGACAGAGACCCAGTACTTC. The encoded protein is CASSTIQGTETQYF.

The chain couples TRBV30 to TRBJ2-3; TRBD2 matches at 7 bases. Germline CDR1 reads GTSNPN; CDR2 reads SVGIG (reference sequence). There are 16 residues in the CDR3. With 0 bases clipped from V and 3 bases from J, the junction kept 9 bases outside the gene matches. CDR3 sequence (DNA): TGTGCCTGGAGTGTAGGGTCAGGGAGGGTTACAGATACGCAGTATTTT. This sequence encodes CAWSVGSGRVTDTQYF.

The chain is built from TRBV6-8 and TRBJ1-1; D possibly corresponds to TRBD1 (6 bases). Trimming removed 7 bases at V and 1 base at J, with 13 bases between. CDR1 and CDR2 (germline): MNHGY, SAAAGT. The CDR3 spans 14 residues. The CDR3 region has the DNA TGTGCCAGCATAGGGGGTACCGCGAACACTGAAGCTTTCTTT. Translating gives CASIGGTANTEAFF.

The chain has TRBV29-1 and TRBJ2-7; D assignment may be TRBD1 or TRBD2 (5 bases each). Germline assignment: CDR1 SQVTM and CDR2 ANQGSEA. The CDR3 covers 15 residues. With 4 bases removed from V and 2 bases from J, the gap between germline ends came to 18 bases. The CDR3 DNA follows: TGCAGCGTTGTGGGGACCAGAAAATCCACCTACGAGCAGTACTTC. It yields the protein CSVVGTRKSTYEQYF.

This clone was seen only a few times. The chain uses TRBV28 and TRBJ2-6, with D perhaps given as TRBD1 or TRBD2 (5 bases each). The V end was cut by 5 bases, the J end by 0 bases, with 17 bases between. Germline lookup yields CDR1 MDHEN and CDR2 SYDVKM. This CDR3 comprises 18 residues. CDR3 DNA sequence: TGTGCCAGCAGTGCCCGGGACGGTGGAGGCTCTGGGGCCAACGTCCTGACTTTC. This encodes CASSARDGGGSGANVLTF.

This chain connects TRBV19 to TRBJ1-1; D gene uncertain. V was shortened by 7 bases and J by 10 bases, with 19 bases between the two germline ends. The CDR3 covers 13 residues. The germline V gene has CDR1 LNHDA and CDR2 SQIVND (reference sequence). CDR3 residues: CASTSSGRHAAFF. Written as DNA, the CDR3 is TGTGCCAGTACGTCTTCCGGCAGGCACGCAGCTTTCTTT.

Comment on this clone: It is likely a read error, because the conserved phenylalanine at the end of the CDR3 is missing. The limits of the CDR3 on the DNA are not certain, so only TCRdb's listed CDR3 is given. The chain uses TRBV10-3 and TRBJ2-7; the DNA was not used to check the table's D call, TRBD2. The CDR3 sequence runs 12 residues, both termini included. Germline loops: CDR1 ENHRY, CDR2 SYGVKD. This CDR3 is CAISENGLAGDL.

The rearrangement uses TRBV19 and TRBJ1-5, with 10 bases that match TRBD1. In germline, CDR1 is LNHDA, CDR2 SQIVND (reference sequence). V dropped 5 bases and J dropped 2; count of bases not matched to a gene: 0. This CDR3 has 14 residues. The CDR3 protein is CASSGTGGNQPQHF. The CDR3, as DNA: TGTGCCAGTAGTGGGACAGGGGGCAATCAGCCCCAGCATTTT.

This clone appeared a few times. This sequence joins TRBV11-3 and TRBJ2-4; perhaps TRBD1 as D (5 bases). The CDR3 loop spans 14 amino acids. Per the germline V gene, CDR1 is SGHNT and CDR2 is YENEEA. Trimming removed 3 bases at V and 0 bases at J, with 6 bases between. CDR3 protein: CASSLQGAKNIQYF. CDR3 in DNA: TGTGCCAGCAGCTTGCAGGGAGCCAAAAACATTCAGTACTTC.

In its sample, this clone was seen a few times. The gene calls are TRBV6-7 and TRBJ2-3; the match to TRBD1 covers 8 bases. TRBV6-7 is known as an ORF, though its function is uncertain. V was pared by 5 bases and J by 0 bases, with 4 bases of the junction left unmatched. This CDR3 is built from 15 residues. CDR3 sequence reads: CASSGTGSSTDTQYF. CDR3 in DNA: TGTGCCAGCAGTGGGACAGGCTCTAGCACAGATACGCAGTATTTT.